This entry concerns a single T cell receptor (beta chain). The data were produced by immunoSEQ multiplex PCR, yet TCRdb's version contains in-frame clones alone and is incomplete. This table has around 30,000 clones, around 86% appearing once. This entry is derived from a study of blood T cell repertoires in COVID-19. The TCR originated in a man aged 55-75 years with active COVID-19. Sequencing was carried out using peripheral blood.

CDR3 DNA sequence: TGTGCCTGGAGTTGGAGCTTGAACACCGGGGAGCTGTTTTTT. Its protein product is CAWSWSLNTGELFF. The V gene is TRBV30, the J gene TRBJ2-2; D is uncertain. CDR3 length equals 14 residues. Germline CDR1 and CDR2: GTSNPN and SVGIG (reference sequence). V was pared by 2 bases and J by 1 base, with 8 bases between.